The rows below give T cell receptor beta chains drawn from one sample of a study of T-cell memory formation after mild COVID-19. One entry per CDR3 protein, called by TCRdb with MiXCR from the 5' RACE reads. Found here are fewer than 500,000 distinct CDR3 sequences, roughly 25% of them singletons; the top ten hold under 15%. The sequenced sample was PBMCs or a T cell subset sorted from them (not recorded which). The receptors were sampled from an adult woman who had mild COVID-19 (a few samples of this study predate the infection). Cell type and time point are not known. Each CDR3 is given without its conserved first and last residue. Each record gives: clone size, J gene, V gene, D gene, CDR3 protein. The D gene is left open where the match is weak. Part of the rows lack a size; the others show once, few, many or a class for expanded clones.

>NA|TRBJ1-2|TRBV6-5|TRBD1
ASRTGARRGARGYT
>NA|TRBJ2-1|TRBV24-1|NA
ATSEGGDSWNNEQF
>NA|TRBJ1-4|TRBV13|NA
ASSLRGGEKLF
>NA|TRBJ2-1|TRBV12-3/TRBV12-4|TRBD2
ASSAGLRDEQF
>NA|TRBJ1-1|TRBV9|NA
ASSTLTVLKHF
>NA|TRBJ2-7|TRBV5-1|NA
ASSITSGQEQY
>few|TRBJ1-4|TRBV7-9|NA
ASSLDGGIIAEKLF
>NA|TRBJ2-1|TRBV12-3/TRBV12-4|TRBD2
ASSFILAEYNEQF
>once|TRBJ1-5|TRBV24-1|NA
ATQTGGDGNQPQH
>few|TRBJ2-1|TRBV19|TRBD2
ASRREGLNEQF
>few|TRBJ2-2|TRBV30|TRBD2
ASRVAGVANTGELF
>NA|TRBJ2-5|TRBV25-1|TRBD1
ASSDPGTGETQY
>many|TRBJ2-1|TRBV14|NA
ASSPVPVGRDNEQF
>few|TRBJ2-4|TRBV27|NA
ASSFRGARGQNIQY
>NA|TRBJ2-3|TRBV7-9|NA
ASSLFLAARTDTQY
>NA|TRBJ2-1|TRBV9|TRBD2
ASSEGTSSYNEQF
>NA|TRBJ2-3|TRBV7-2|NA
ASSLTQGADTQY
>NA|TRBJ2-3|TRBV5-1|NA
ASSPRAASTDTQY
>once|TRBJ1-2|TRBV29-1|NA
SVTDRQANYGYT
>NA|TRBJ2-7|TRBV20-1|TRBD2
SARSPGTRGPTYEQY
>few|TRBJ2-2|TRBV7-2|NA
ASGWTYTGELF
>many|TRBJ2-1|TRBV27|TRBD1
ASSLGTGGNEQF
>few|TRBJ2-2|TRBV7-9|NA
ASGFVRGDTGELF
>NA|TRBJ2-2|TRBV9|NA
ASSAGTQNTGELF
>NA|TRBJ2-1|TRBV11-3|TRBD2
ASSREGNNEQF
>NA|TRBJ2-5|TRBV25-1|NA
ASSPVGLTQY
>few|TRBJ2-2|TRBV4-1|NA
ASSQEDRNTGELF
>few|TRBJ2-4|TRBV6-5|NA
ASSLRGNIQY
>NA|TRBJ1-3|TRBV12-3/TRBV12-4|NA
ASSLQAGLLTGNTIY
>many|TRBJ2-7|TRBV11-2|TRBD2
ASSLVSSGRPEQY
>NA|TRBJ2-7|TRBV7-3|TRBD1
ASSLEGQVPYEQY
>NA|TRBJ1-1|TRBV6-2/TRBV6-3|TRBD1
ASRGQGLNTEAF
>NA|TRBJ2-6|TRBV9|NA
ASSPGISGANVLT
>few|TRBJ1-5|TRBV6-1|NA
ASTFSPRDQGA
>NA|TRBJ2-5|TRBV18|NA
ASSPPDSKETQY
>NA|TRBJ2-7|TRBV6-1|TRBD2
ASSEALWEGLYEQY
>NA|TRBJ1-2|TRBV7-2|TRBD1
ASSRGRITGYT
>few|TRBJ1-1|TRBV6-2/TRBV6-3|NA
ASSRRDRPRNTEAF
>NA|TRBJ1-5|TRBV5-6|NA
ASTSGQSNQPQH
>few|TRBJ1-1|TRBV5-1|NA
ASTLPGFAEAF
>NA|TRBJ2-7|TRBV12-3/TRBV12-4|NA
ASSPGVYEQY
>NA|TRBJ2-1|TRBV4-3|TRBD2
ASSPRRSGRAWNEQF
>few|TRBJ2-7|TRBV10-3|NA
AISDPSSYEQY
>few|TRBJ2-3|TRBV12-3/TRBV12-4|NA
ASTPARDTQY
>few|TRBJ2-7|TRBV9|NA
ASNGVDDEQY
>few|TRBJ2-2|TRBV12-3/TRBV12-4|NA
ASTGVGELF